The rows below give T cell receptor beta chains drawn from one sample of a study of cytomegalovirus exposure and HLA in healthy donors. Using immunoSEQ multiplex PCR, the repertoire was profiled, and TCRdb retains in-frame clones only, with some absent. Its listing shows around 150,000 clones. Sequencing was done on a sample of PBMCs. The receptors shown here come from an older woman in good health and CMV-seronegative. CDR3s include the opening cysteine and the closing phenylalanine or tryptophan. The D gene is left open where the match is weak.

>TRBV7-9|TRBJ2-7|TRBD1|16
CASSFLGQVTYDEQYF
TGTGCCAGCAGCTTCCTCGGACAGGTCACCTACGACGAGCAGTACTTC
>TRBV5-1|TRBJ2-1|TRBD1|16
CASSPGTGLGYNEQFF
TGCGCCAGCAGCCCAGGGACAGGCTTAGGATACAATGAGCAGTTCTTC
>TRBV5-1|TRBJ2-2|-|15
CASSFITTNTGELFF
TGCGCCAGCAGCTTTATAACTACGAACACCGGGGAGCTGTTTTTT
>TRBV9|TRBJ2-7|TRBD2|14
CASSMTSVRDEQYF
TGTGCCAGCAGCATGACTAGCGTTCGCGACGAGCAGTACTTC
>TRBV7-6|TRBJ2-5|TRBD1|15
CASSRRPDRQETQYF
TGTGCCAGCAGCCGTCGTCCGGACAGGCAAGAGACCCAGTACTTC
>TRBV12-5|TRBJ1-5|-|12
CASGLSGQPQHF
TGTGCTAGTGGTTTGTCGGGTCAGCCCCAGCATTTT
>TRBV5-6|TRBJ1-1|TRBD1|13
CASKKGQYTEAFF
TGTGCCAGCAAAAAGGGACAGTACACTGAAGCTTTCTTT
>TRBV27|TRBJ2-7|-|15
CASSSGQLNPYEQYF
TGTGCCAGCAGTTCCGGACAGCTGAATCCCTACGAGCAGTACTTC
>TRBV5-1|TRBJ1-1|TRBD1|13
CASRTGTGDLAFF
TGCGCCAGCAGGACCGGGACAGGGGATTTGGCTTTCTTT
>TRBV5-6|TRBJ1-1|-|13
CASSLDSFRGAFF
TGTGCCAGCAGCTTGGATTCTTTTCGGGGAGCTTTCTTT
>TRBV19|TRBJ2-4|TRBD1|16
CASSLGTGVGKNIQYF
TGTGCCAGTAGTCTCGGGACAGGGGTCGGCAAAAACATTCAGTACTTC
>TRBV27|TRBJ2-7|-|14
CASGLRTEEGEQYF
TGTGCCAGCGGACTCCGGACCGAAGAGGGCGAGCAGTACTTC
>TRBV5-6|TRBJ2-3|-|12
CASSSRGSTQYF
TGTGCCAGCAGCTCGCGGGGAAGTACGCAGTATTTT
>TRBV10-1|TRBJ2-7|-|12
CASSEGSYEQYF
TGCGCCAGCAGTGAGGGTTCCTACGAGCAGTACTTC
>TRBV4-1|TRBJ2-3|-|13
CASSPWEADTQYF
TGCGCCAGCAGCCCGTGGGAGGCAGATACGCAGTATTTT
>TRBV27|TRBJ1-1|TRBD1|16
CASSDRDRGYNTEAFF
TGTGCCAGCAGCGACCGGGACAGGGGGTACAACACTGAAGCTTTCTTT
>TRBV5-8|TRBJ2-7|TRBD1|16
CASSLTTGDSSYEQYF
TGTGCCAGCAGCTTGACGACAGGGGATTCGTCTTACGAGCAGTACTTC
>TRBV4-1|TRBJ1-1|TRBD1|15
CASSPSTGGSTEAFF
TGCGCCAGCAGCCCATCGACAGGGGGCTCTACTGAAGCTTTCTTT
>TRBV9|TRBJ2-1|-|15
CASSVGGGTYNEQFF
TGTGCCAGCAGCGTAGGGGGAGGCACCTACAATGAGCAGTTCTTC
>TRBV6-5|TRBJ2-7|-|11
CASTQANEQYF
TGTGCCAGCACGCAAGCAAACGAGCAGTACTTC
>TRBV6-6|TRBJ1-2|-|13
CASSSGLGYGYTF
TGTGCCAGCAGTTCAGGATTAGGATATGGCTACACCTTC
>TRBV7-2|TRBJ2-1|TRBD2|16
CASSPTSGGQNNEQFF
TGTGCCAGCAGCCCGACTAGCGGGGGCCAAAACAATGAGCAGTTCTTC
>TRBV5-1|TRBJ2-7|TRBD1|15
CASSLGQGVFYEQYF
TGCGCCAGCAGCTTGGGACAGGGGGTTTTCTACGAGCAGTACTTC
>TRBV5-1|TRBJ2-2|-|15
CASSLRQANTGELFF
TGCGCCAGCAGCTTAAGACAGGCCAACACCGGGGAGCTGTTTTTT
>TRBV18|TRBJ2-7|-|16
CASSPWLRGSSYEQYF
TGTGCCAGCTCACCATGGCTACGGGGGTCGTCCTACGAGCAGTACTTC
>TRBV7-2|TRBJ1-2|TRBD1|15
CASSSFGTDNYGYTF
TGTGCCAGCAGCTCATTCGGGACAGATAACTATGGCTACACCTTC
>TRBV9|TRBJ2-1|TRBD2|16
CASSGGLAGGRGEQFF
TGTGCCAGCAGCGGAGGACTAGCGGGAGGCCGTGGTGAGCAGTTCTTC
>TRBV4-1|TRBJ2-7|TRBD2|17
CASSLGLAGGSSYEQYF
TGCGCCAGCAGCTTGGGACTAGCGGGGGGAAGCTCCTACGAGCAGTACTTC
>TRBV27|TRBJ1-5|TRBD1|16
CASSLFGTATHQPQHF
TGTGCCAGCAGTTTATTTGGGACAGCCACCCATCAGCCCCAGCATTTT
>TRBV5-1|TRBJ1-4|TRBD1|15
CASSLWGQEDEKLFF
TGCGCCAGCAGTCTCTGGGGACAGGAAGATGAAAAACTGTTTTTT
>TRBV7-2|TRBJ2-7|-|13
CASSLGGRYEQYF
TGTGCCAGCAGCTTAGGGGGGCGGTACGAGCAGTACTTC
>TRBV7-8|TRBJ1-5|TRBD1|15
CASSSEGAGNQPQHF
TGTGCCAGCAGTTCCGAGGGGGCCGGCAATCAGCCCCAGCATTTT
>TRBV7-2|TRBJ2-1|TRBD1|14
CASSRQGADNEQFF
TGTGCCAGCAGCCGACAGGGGGCGGACAATGAGCAGTTCTTC
>TRBV27|TRBJ2-2|-|13
CASSPSNTGELFF
TGTGCCAGCAGTCCATCGAACACCGGGGAGCTGTTTTTT
>TRBV5-6|TRBJ2-1|-|12
CASSLGLGEQFF
TGTGCCAGCAGCTTGGGTCTCGGGGAGCAGTTCTTC
>TRBV2|TRBJ1-1|TRBD1|14
CASRDEQGATEAFF
TGTGCCAGCAGAGACGAACAGGGGGCTACTGAAGCTTTCTTT
>TRBV6-5|TRBJ1-1|TRBD1|15
CASRATGGELREAFF
TGTGCCAGCAGGGCGACAGGGGGCGAACTGCGTGAAGCTTTCTTT
>TRBV7-2|TRBJ1-6|TRBD1|17
CASTSRTGASYNSPLHF
TGTGCCAGCACCAGCCGCACAGGGGCATCCTATAATTCACCCCTCCACTTT
>TRBV5-1|TRBJ1-5|TRBD1|15
CASSLGDRINQPQHF
TGCGCCAGCAGCTTGGGGGACAGAATTAATCAGCCCCAGCATTTT
>TRBV4-2|TRBJ2-1|TRBD2|18
CASSQDGLAGNPYNEQFF
TGTGCCAGCAGCCAAGATGGGCTAGCGGGAAACCCCTACAATGAGCAGTTCTTC
>TRBV5-4|TRBJ2-7|TRBD1|14
CASSNRDRAREQYF
TGTGCCAGCAGCAACCGGGACAGGGCGAGGGAGCAGTACTTC
>TRBV15|TRBJ1-5|-|15
CATSRDGQSRQPQHF
TGTGCCACCAGCAGAGATGGACAGAGTAGACAGCCCCAGCATTTT
>TRBV7-9|TRBJ2-5|TRBD2|18
CASSLNPRLAGVGETQYF
TGTGCCAGCAGCTTAAACCCCAGGCTAGCGGGGGTTGGGGAGACCCAGTACTTC
>TRBV5-1|TRBJ1-2|-|13
CASSLGGSGGYTF
TGCGCCAGCAGCCTCGGGGGGAGTGGCGGCTACACCTTC
>TRBV5-4|TRBJ2-2|-|18
CASSLGGGAGIGTGELFF
TGTGCCAGCAGCTTGGGGGGTGGGGCAGGCATTGGAACCGGGGAGCTGTTTTTT
>TRBV6-1|TRBJ2-3|TRBD1|16
CASSVIRDSFTDTQYF
TGTGCCAGCAGTGTGATCCGGGACAGCTTCACAGATACGCAGTATTTT
>TRBV6-1|TRBJ2-5|TRBD2|12
CAGTASGETQYF
TGTGCCGGGACGGCTAGCGGGGAGACCCAGTACTTC
>TRBV6-5|TRBJ2-7|TRBD1|15
CASSYLRGPGYEQYF
TGTGCCAGCAGTTACTTGAGGGGGCCCGGGTACGAGCAGTACTTC
>TRBV27|TRBJ2-3|TRBD1|15
CASSFWDSSTDTQYF
TGTGCCAGCAGTTTTTGGGACAGTAGCACAGATACGCAGTATTTT
>TRBV4-1|TRBJ1-1|-|14
CASSLGWVNTEAFF
TGCGCCAGCAGTCTCGGGTGGGTGAACACTGAAGCTTTCTTT
>TRBV19|TRBJ2-2|-|13
CASSIRQFGELFF
TGTGCCAGTAGTATTCGACAGTTCGGGGAGCTGTTTTTT
>TRBV2|TRBJ2-7|TRBD1|15
CASSLRTGFLNEQYF
TGTGCCAGCAGTCTCCGGACAGGGTTTTTGAACGAGCAGTACTTC
>TRBV4-3|TRBJ2-4|-|16
CASSQDSTGLQNIQYF
TGCGCCAGCAGCCAAGACTCCACAGGGCTTCAAAACATTCAGTACTTC